The 24 T cell receptor beta chains given below trace back to one sample, sequenced in a study of CDR3 diversity in severe acne. One entry per CDR3 protein results from TCRdb running MiXCR on the PCR reads. The sample contains almost 85,000 distinct CDR3 sequences, 51% of which appear only once. The sequenced sample consisted of blood. Receptor source: a male donor in good health, without acne.

There are many counts of this clonotype. The chain combines TRBV14 with TRBJ2-1, with TRBD2 matching over 8 bases. Per germline, CDR1 SGHDN and CDR2 FVKESK. The CDR3 has 19 residues. The ends lost 1 base at V and 5 bases at J; junction bases unmatched: 16. CDR3 protein: CASSQAEYPYGTSHNEQFF. CDR3 sequence (DNA): TGTGCCAGCAGCCAAGCAGAATATCCGTACGGGACTAGTCACAATGAGCAGTTCTTC. Together with reference TRBV14 and TRBJ2-1, the CDR3 gives the full variable domain: EAGVTQFPSHSVIEKGQTVTLRCDPISGHDNLYWYRRVMGKEIKFLLHFVKESKQDESGMPNNRFLAERTGGTYSTLKVQPAELEDSGVYFCASSQAEYPYGTSHNEQFFGPGTRLTVL.

There are a few counts of this clonotype. The chain links TRBV5-1 to TRBJ2-7, with 9 nucleotides matching TRBD2. This CDR3 has 15 residues. The trim removed 0 bases at V and 4 bases at J, leaving 5 bases unmatched. Per the germline V gene, CDR1 is SGHRS and CDR2 is YFSETQ. The CDR3 DNA sequence: TGCGCCAGCAGCTTGGAGGCGGGAGGGCTGTACGAGCAGTACTTC. Its protein product is CASSLEAGGLYEQYF.

In its sample, this clonotype ranks as medium-sized (0.01 to 0.1%). The DNA of the CDR3 is TGCAGTGCCGTAGCGGGGACCACAGATACGCAGTATTTT. It encodes CSAVAGTTDTQYF. V and J are TRBV20-1 and TRBJ2-3; 8 bases are a match to TRBD2. J gave up 2 bases and V 6 bases, and 4 bases lay outside the gene matches. Germline V gene sequence: CDR1 DFQATT, CDR2 SNEGSKA (reference sequence). CDR3 length: 13 amino acids.

The V call is TRBV19, the J call TRBJ1-2, with 9 bases that match TRBD1. Germline loops: CDR1 LNHDA, CDR2 SQIVND (reference sequence). The CDR3 totals 14 residues. After removal of 3 bases from V and 11 bases from J, the junction contained 10 bases not matched to a gene. The CDR3 region has the DNA TGTGCCAGTAGTATTCCCGGGACAGGGCGTAGTTACACCTTC. Its protein is CASSIPGTGRSYTF.

This sequence joins TRBV5-4 and TRBJ2-2, with 14 bases lining up with TRBD2. The germline gives CDR1 SGHNT, CDR2 YYREEE (reference sequence). CDR3 length: 18 amino acids. V dropped 4 bases and J dropped 1; count of bases not matched to a gene: 6. The CDR3 DNA is TGTGCCAGCAGCGGGCTTGGGACTAGCGGGGGGAACACCGGGGAGCTGTTTTTT. Translation: CASSGLGTSGGNTGELFF.

In its sample, this clonotype was seen many times. This chain links TRBV6-5 with TRBJ1-1; the D gene is possibly TRBD1 (5 bases). Germline lookup yields CDR1 MNHEY and CDR2 SVGAGI. The CDR3 loop spans 11 amino acids. V lost 6 bases, J lost 6 bases, and 8 bases lay in between. The CDR3 is CASSHRSEAFF. The DNA for the CDR3 is TGTGCCAGCAGCCACAGGTCTGAAGCTTTCTTT.

J is TRBJ2-1 and V is TRBV13; 13 nucleotides line up with TRBD2. The CDR3 has 16 residues. V dropped 4 bases and J dropped 5; count of bases not matched to a gene: 5. Germline V CDR1 and CDR2: PRHDT, FYEKMQ (reference sequence). CDR3 bases: TGTGCCAGCAGCTCCCGGACTAGCGGGAGTCACAATGAGCAGTTCTTC. This encodes CASSSRTSGSHNEQFF.

The J gene is TRBJ1-5, the V gene TRBV15; TRBD1 aligns across 12 bases. The CDR3 has 16 amino acids. Germline lookup yields CDR1 LNHNV and CDR2 YYDKDF (reference sequence). After removal of 5 bases from V and 2 bases from J, the junction contained 4 bases not matched to a gene. CDR3 protein: CATSERDRGRNQPQHF. The CDR3 DNA reads as TGTGCCACCAGCGAACGGGACAGGGGGCGCAATCAGCCCCAGCATTTT.

This clonotype was observed at least ten times. The CDR3 region is CASSLLQPGPGTEAFF. The CDR3 DNA reads TGCGCCAGCAGCTTGTTACAGCCCGGGCCGGGAACTGAAGCTTTCTTT. The chain carries TRBV5-1 and TRBJ1-1; no definite D call. CDR1 and CDR2 (germline): SGHRS, YFSETQ. V was shortened by 1 base and J by 5 bases, with 18 bases between the two germline ends. CDR3 size: 16 residues.

This clonotype was seen ten or more times. The rearrangement links TRBV6-5 to TRBJ2-7, with TRBD2 identical over 9 bases. Germline V gives CDR1 MNHEY, CDR2 SVGAGI. J gave up 6 bases and V 6 bases, and 6 bases lay outside the gene matches. The CDR3 loop spans 13 amino acids. The CDR3 protein is CASSLGLAGEQYF. In DNA form, the CDR3 reads TGTGCCAGCAGCCTGGGACTAGCAGGCGAGCAGTACTTC.

Concerning this clonotype: A much larger clone is a single base away; this may be a read error. J is TRBJ1-2 and V is TRBV9; no clear D. CDR1 and CDR2 (germline): SGDLS, YYNGEE. The length of the CDR3 is 13 residues. The CDR3 nucleotides read TGTGCCAGCAGCGTAGAACACGGCTATGACTACACCTTC. Protein product: CASSVEHGYDYTF.

The gene calls are TRBV5-1 and TRBJ1-3, with 7 bases matching TRBD1. The length of the CDR3 is 16 residues. The germline V gene has CDR1 SGHRS and CDR2 YFSETQ. J was trimmed by 0 bases and V by 4 bases; bases with no gene match: 7. In DNA form, the CDR3 reads TGCGCCAGCAGCCGCGGACAGGCGATCTCTGGAAACACCATATATTTT. This gives the protein CASSRGQAISGNTIYF.

This chain joins TRBV20-1 and TRBJ1-6; D uncertain. V was trimmed by 6 bases and J by 10 bases, leaving 22 bases between them. This CDR3 is 15 amino acids long. Germline V gene lookup returns CDR1 DFQATT and CDR2 SNEGSKA (reference sequence). The CDR3 DNA reads as TGCAGTGCAGTGGTCGGCACCCGTCAACACTCACCCCTCCACTTT. As protein: CSAVVGTRQHSPLHF.

This chain uses TRBV9 with TRBJ1-1; D not resolved. CDR1 is SGDLS and CDR2 is YYNGEE in the germline V gene. V was cut by 0 bases and J by 2 bases, with 8 bases left in between. The CDR3 spans 14 residues. The DNA for the CDR3 is TGTGCCAGCAGCGTAGTTCAGGTCAACACTGAAGCTTTCTTT. Its protein is CASSVVQVNTEAFF.

As concerns this clonotype: A read error may explain this, as a much larger clone is one base away. The chain recombines TRBV6-5 with TRBJ2-5; tentative D call: TRBD2 (7 bases). CDR1 and CDR2 (germline): MNHEY, SVGAGI. The CDR3 has 15 amino acids. The germline V and J ends were trimmed by 8 bases and 6 bases, with 22 bases remaining between them. This chain's CDR3 is CASRRPGAGVKTQYF. CDR3 bases: TGTGCCAGCCGACGTCCGGGGGCGGGGGTGAAGACCCAGTACTTC.

The genes are TRBV5-1 and TRBJ2-5; TRBD1 agrees at 7 bases. The CDR3 runs to 14 residues. V lost 3 bases, J lost 5 bases, and 7 bases stayed unmatched. CDR1 SGHRS and CDR2 YFSETQ come from the germline V gene. The chain's CDR3 is CASSYGTVLETQYF. Here the CDR3 DNA reads TGCGCCAGCAGCTACGGGACAGTGTTGGAGACCCAGTACTTC.

Notes on this clonotype: Compared with germline, one end of the junction differs, possibly owing to a read error. V and J are TRBV5-1 and TRBJ1-1, with 8 bases fitting TRBD1. Germline-derived CDR1 and CDR2 are SGHRS and YFSETQ. This CDR3 is 14 amino acids long. CDR3 sequence reads: CANNYRGENTEAFF. Here the CDR3 DNA reads TGTGCCAACAACTACAGGGGGGAGAACACTGAAGCTTTCTTT. Full variable domain (missing parts from reference TRBV5-1 and TRBJ1-1): KAGVTQTPRYLIKTRGQQVTLSCSPISGHRSVSWYQQTPGQGLQFLFEYFSETQRNKGNFPGRFSGRQFSNSRSEMNVSTLELGDSALYLCANNYRGENTEAFFGQGTRLTVV.

The gene calls are TRBV28 and TRBJ1-2, with D hard to call. Germline-derived CDR1 and CDR2 are MDHEN and SYDVKM. The CDR3 contains 16 residues. The germline V and J ends were trimmed by 6 bases and 0 bases, with 17 bases remaining between them. Written as DNA, the CDR3 is TGTGCCAGCAGCTCAACCCGACGCATAGCTAACTATGGCTACACCTTC. It translates to CASSSTRRIANYGYTF.

The chain uses TRBV7-6 and TRBJ2-1; perhaps TRBD1 as D (6 bases). The V gene's germline CDR1 is SGHVS and CDR2 FNYEAQ. Trimming removed 1 base from V and 2 bases from J, with 9 bases in between. This CDR3 comprises 15 residues. This CDR3 is CASSLESGAYNEQFF. In DNA, the CDR3 is TGTGCCAGCAGCTTAGAGTCAGGGGCCTACAATGAGCAGTTCTTC.

This clonotype was detected only a few times. The rearrangement joins TRBV6-5 to TRBJ2-6; D tentatively reads TRBD1 or TRBD2 (5 bases each). V lost 4 bases and J 4 bases, leaving 11 bases between the germline ends. The CDR3 contains 15 residues. Germline V gene lookup returns CDR1 MNHEY and CDR2 SVGAGI. In DNA, the CDR3 is TGTGCCAGCAGTTTAAGAGGGGTGGGGGCCAACGTCCTGACTTTC. Translated, it gives CASSLRGVGANVLTF.

J is TRBJ1-3 and V is TRBV20-1; D gene uncertain. Trimming pared 5 bases from V and 1 base from J, leaving 12 bases between. The CDR3 covers 14 residues. CDR1 DFQATT and CDR2 SNEGSKA come from the germline V gene (reference sequence). CDR3 amino acids: CSAPRGGSGNTIYF. CDR3 DNA sequence: TGCAGTGCTCCTCGGGGAGGATCTGGAAACACCATATATTTT.

This clonotype was recorded a few times. The chain carries TRBV25-1 and TRBJ2-5; 10 positions agree with TRBD2. Germline trimming cut 2 bases from V and 3 bases from J; bases unmatched to any gene: 6. Germline loops: CDR1 MGHDK, CDR2 SYGVNS. The CDR3 has 16 amino acids. The CDR3 coding sequence is TGTGCCAGCAGTGAAACAGGGACTAGCGAGAAAGAGACCCAGTACTTC. It encodes CASSETGTSEKETQYF.

The chain combines TRBV7-6 with TRBJ2-7; D possibly matches TRBD1 or TRBD2 (5 bases each). Trimming shortened V by 0 bases and J by 1 base, and 16 bases separated the two germline ends. The germline gives CDR1 SGHVS, CDR2 FNYEAQ. The CDR3 spans 17 residues. Here the CDR3 DNA reads TGTGCCAGCAGCTTAGCGAGTGTTAGGGGAGCTTCCTACGAGCAGTACTTC. Amino acid sequence: CASSLASVRGASYEQYF.

Turning to this clonotype: Because the CDR3's place on the DNA is in doubt, the DNA is left out and the CDR3 is given as listed by TCRdb. V and J are TRBV7-9 and TRBJ2-1; TRBD2, the table's D call, was not compared with the DNA. Counting both end residues, the CDR3 totals 17 amino acids. CDR1 and CDR2 from the germline V gene are SEHNR and FQNEAQ (reference sequence). The CDR3 sequence: CASSFYICSASGGEQFF.